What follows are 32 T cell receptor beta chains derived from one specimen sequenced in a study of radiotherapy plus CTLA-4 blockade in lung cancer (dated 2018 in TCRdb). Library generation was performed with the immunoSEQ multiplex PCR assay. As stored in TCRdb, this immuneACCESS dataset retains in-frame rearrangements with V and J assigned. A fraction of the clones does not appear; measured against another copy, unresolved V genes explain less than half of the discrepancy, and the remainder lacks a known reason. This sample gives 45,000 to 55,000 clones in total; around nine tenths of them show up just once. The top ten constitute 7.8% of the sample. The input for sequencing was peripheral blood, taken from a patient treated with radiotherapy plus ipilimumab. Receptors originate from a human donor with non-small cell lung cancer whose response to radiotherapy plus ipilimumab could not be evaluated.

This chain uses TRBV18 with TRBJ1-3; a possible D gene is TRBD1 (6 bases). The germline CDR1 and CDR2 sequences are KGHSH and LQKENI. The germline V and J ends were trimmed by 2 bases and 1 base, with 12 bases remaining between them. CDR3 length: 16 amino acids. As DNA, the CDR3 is TGTGCCAGCTCACCAGCACAGGGAGTATCTGGAAACACCATATATTTT. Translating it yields CASSPAQGVSGNTIYF.

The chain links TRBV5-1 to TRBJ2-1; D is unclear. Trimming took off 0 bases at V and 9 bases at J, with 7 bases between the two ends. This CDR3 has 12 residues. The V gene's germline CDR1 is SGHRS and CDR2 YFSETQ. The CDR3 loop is CASSLGGLEQFF. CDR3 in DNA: TGCGCCAGCAGCTTGGGTGGGCTTGAGCAGTTCTTC.

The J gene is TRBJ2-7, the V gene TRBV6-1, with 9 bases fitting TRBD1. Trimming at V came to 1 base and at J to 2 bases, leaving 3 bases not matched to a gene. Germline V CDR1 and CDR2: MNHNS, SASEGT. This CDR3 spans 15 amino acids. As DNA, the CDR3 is TGTGCCAGCAGTGAAGGACAGGGGGTTACCTACGAGCAGTACTTC. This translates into CASSEGQGVTYEQYF.

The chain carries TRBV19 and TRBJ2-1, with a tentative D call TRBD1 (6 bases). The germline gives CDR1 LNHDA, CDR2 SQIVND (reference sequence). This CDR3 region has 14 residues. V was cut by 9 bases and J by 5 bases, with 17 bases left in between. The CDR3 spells CASGEDSIDNEQFF. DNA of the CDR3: TGTGCCAGCGGAGAGGACAGTATAGACAATGAGCAGTTCTTC.

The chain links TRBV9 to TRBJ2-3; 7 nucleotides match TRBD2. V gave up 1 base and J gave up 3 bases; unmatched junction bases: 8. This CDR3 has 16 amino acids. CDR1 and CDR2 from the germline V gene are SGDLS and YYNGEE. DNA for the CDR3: TGTGCCAGCAGCGTAATTGGCGGGAGCGAAACAGATACGCAGTATTTT. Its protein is CASSVIGGSETDTQYF.

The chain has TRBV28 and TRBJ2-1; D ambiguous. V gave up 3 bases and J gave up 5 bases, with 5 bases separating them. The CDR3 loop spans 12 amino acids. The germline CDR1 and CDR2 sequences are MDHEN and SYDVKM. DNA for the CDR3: TGTGCCAGCAGTTTGGGCGACAATGAGCAGTTCTTC. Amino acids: CASSLGDNEQFF.

CDR3 coding DNA: TGCAGCGTCTGGACAGGGCTAAACGATCAGCCCCAGCATTTT. This translates into CSVWTGLNDQPQHF. The gene calls are TRBV29-1 and TRBJ1-5, with 8 bases matching TRBD1. The CDR3 is 14 residues long. With 6 bases clipped from V and 5 bases from J, the junction kept 9 bases outside the gene matches. CDR1 and CDR2 (germline): SQVTM, ANQGSEA.

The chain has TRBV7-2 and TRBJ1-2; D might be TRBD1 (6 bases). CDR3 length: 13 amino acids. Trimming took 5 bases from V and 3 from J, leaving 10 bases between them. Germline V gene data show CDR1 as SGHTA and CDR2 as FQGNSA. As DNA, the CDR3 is TGTGCCAGCAGCACAGGGATCGACTATGGCTACACCTTC. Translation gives CASSTGIDYGYTF.

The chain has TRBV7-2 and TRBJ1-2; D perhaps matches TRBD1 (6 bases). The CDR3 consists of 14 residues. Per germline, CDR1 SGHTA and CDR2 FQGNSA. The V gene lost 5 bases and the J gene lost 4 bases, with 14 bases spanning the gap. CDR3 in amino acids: CASSPAGAPYGYTF. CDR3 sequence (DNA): TGTGCCAGCAGCCCCGCGGGGGCACCCTATGGCTACACCTTC.

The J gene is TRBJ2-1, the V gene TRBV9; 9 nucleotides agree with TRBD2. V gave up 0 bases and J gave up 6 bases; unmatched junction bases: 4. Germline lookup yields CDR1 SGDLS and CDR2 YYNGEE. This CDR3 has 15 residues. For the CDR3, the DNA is TGTGCCAGCAGCGTAGGTAGCGGGAGCTTCAATGAGCAGTTCTTC. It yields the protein CASSVGSGSFNEQFF.

CDR3 DNA sequence: TGCGCCAGCAGCAACGGACAGGGGGCGGGAGAGACCCAGTACTTC. Its protein product is CASSNGQGAGETQYF. The chain employs TRBV5-1 and TRBJ2-5; 11 positions agree with TRBD1. Trimming cost V 4 bases and J 4 bases; bases outside gene matches: 6. The CDR3 is made up of 15 amino acids. Looked up from germline, CDR1 is SGHRS and CDR2 is YFSETQ.

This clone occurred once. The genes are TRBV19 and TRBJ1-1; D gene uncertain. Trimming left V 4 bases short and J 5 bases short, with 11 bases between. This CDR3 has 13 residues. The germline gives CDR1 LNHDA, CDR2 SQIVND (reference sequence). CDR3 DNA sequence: TGTGCCAGTAGTAAGAGGGAAAGGACTGAAGCTTTCTTT. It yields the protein CASSKRERTEAFF.

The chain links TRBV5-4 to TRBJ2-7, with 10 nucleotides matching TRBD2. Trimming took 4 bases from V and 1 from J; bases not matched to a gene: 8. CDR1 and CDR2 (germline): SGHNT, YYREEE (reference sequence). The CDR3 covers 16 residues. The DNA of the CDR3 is TGTGCCAGCAGCAGACCGCTAGCGGGGGCTTCCTACGAGCAGTACTTC. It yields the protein CASSRPLAGASYEQYF.

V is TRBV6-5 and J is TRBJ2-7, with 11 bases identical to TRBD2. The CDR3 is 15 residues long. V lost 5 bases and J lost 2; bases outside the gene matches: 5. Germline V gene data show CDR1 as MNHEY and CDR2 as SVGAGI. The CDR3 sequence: CASSRIAGGTYEQYF. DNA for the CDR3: TGTGCCAGCAGTCGGATAGCGGGGGGGACCTACGAGCAGTACTTC.

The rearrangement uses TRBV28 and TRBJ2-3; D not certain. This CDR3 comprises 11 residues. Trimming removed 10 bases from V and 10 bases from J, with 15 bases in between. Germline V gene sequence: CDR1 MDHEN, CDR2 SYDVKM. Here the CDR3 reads CAIGSSTSQYF. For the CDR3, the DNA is TGTGCCATCGGGTCGTCTACGTCGCAGTATTTT.

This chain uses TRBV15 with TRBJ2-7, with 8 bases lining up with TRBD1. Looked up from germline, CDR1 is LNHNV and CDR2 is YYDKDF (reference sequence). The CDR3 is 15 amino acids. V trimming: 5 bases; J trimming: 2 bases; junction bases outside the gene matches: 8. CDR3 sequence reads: CATSGPGTGAYEQYF. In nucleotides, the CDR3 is TGTGCCACCAGCGGCCCCGGGACAGGAGCCTACGAGCAGTACTTC.

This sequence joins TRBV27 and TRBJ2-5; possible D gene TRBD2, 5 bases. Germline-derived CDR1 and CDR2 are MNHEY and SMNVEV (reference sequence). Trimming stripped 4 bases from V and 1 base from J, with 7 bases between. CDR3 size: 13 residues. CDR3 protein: CASSYSAQETQYF. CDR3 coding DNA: TGTGCCAGCAGTTATAGCGCCCAAGAGACCCAGTACTTC.

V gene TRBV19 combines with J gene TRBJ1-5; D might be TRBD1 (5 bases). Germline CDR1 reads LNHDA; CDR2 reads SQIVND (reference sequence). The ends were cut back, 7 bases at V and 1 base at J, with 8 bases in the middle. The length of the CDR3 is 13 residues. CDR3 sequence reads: CASNRGSNQPQHF. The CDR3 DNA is TGTGCCAGTAATCGGGGGAGCAATCAGCCCCAGCATTTT.

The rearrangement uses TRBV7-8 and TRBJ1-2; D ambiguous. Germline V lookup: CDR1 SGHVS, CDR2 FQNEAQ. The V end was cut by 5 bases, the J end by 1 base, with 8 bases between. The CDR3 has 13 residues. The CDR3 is CASSPGNNYGYTF. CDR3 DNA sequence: TGTGCCAGCAGCCCCGGGAATAACTATGGCTACACCTTC.

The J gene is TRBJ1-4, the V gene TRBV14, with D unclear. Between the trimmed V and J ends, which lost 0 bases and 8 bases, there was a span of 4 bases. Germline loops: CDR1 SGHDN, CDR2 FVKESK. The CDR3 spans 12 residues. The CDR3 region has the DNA TGTGCCAGCAGCCAAGAGGGCGAAAAACTGTTTTTT. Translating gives CASSQEGEKLFF.

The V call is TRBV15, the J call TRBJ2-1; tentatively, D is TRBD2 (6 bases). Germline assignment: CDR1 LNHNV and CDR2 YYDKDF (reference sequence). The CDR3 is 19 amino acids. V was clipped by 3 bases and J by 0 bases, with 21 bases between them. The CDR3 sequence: CATSSAFKRVMSSYNEQFF. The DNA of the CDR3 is TGTGCCACCAGCAGCGCTTTTAAGCGGGTGATGAGCTCCTACAATGAGCAGTTCTTC.

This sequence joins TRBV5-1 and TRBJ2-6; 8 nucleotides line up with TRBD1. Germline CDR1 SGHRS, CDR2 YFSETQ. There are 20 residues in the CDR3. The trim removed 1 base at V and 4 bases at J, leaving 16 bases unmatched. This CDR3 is CASSLSGQGLSFSGANVLTF. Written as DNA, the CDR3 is TGCGCCAGCAGCTTGTCAGGACAGGGATTATCCTTCTCCGGGGCCAACGTCCTGACTTTC.

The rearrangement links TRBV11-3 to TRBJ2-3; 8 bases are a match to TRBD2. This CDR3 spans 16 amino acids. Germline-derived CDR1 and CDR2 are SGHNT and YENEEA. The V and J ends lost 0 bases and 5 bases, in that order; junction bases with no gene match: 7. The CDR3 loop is CASSLDSGSSGDTQYF. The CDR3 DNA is TGTGCCAGCAGCTTAGACAGCGGGAGTTCGGGAGATACGCAGTATTTT.

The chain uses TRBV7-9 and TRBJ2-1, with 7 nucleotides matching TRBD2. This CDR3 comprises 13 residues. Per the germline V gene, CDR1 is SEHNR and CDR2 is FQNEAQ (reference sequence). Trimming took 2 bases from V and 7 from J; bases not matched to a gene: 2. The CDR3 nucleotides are TGTGCCAGCAGCTTACTGGGAGGGAATGAGCAGTTCTTC. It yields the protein CASSLLGGNEQFF. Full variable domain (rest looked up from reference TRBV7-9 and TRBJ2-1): DTGVSQNPRHKITKRGQNVTFRCDPISEHNRLYWYRQTLGQGPEFLTYFQNEAQLEKSRLLSDRFSAERPKGSFSTLEIQRTEQGDSAMYLCASSLLGGNEQFFGPGTRLTVL.

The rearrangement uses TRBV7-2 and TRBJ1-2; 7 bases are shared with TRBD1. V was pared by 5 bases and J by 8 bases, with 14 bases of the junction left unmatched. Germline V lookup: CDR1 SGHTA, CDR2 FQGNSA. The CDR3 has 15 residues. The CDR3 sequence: CASSTRQGFNRGYTF. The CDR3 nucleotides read TGTGCCAGCAGCACACGACAGGGTTTCAACCGGGGCTACACCTTC.

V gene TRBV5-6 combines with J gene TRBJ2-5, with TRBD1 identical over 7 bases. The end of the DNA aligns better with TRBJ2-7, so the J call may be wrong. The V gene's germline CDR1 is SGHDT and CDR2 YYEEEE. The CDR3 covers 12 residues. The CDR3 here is CASFTGVGEQYF. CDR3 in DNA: TGTGCCAGCTTCACAGGGGTGGGCGAGCAGTACTTC.

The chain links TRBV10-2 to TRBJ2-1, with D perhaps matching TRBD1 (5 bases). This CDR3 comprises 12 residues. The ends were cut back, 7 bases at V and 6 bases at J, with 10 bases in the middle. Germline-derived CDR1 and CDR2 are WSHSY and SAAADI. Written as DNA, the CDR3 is TGCGCCAGCACTAAGGGGCCCAATGAGCAGTTCTTC. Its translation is CASTKGPNEQFF.

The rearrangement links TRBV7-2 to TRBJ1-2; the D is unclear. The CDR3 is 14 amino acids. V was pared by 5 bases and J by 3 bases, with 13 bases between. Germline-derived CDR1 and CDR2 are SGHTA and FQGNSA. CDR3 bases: TGTGCCAGCAGCCGCGATTCGGGGTACTATGGCTACACCTTC. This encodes CASSRDSGYYGYTF.

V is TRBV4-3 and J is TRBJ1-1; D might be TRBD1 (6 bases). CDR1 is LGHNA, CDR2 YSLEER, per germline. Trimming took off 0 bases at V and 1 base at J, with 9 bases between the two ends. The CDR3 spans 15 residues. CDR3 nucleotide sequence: TGCGCCAGCAGCCAAGAGGTAGGGGGGAACACTGAAGCTTTCTTT. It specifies CASSQEVGGNTEAFF.

CDR3 amino acids: CASSATGTGGYGYTF. The CDR3 region has the DNA TGTGCCAGCAGTGCCACCGGGACAGGGGGTTATGGCTACACCTTC. The chain is built from TRBV2 and TRBJ1-2; 11 positions agree with TRBD1. V lost 4 bases, J lost 5 bases, and 6 bases stayed unmatched. The CDR3 sequence is 15 residues long. The germline CDR1 and CDR2 sequences are SNHLY and FYNNEI.

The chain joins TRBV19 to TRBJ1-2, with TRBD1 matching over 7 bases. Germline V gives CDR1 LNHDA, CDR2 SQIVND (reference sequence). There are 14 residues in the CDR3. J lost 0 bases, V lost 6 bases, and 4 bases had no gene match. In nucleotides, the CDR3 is TGTGCCAGTAGCGGGACAGCTGCTAACTATGGCTACACCTTC. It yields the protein CASSGTAANYGYTF.

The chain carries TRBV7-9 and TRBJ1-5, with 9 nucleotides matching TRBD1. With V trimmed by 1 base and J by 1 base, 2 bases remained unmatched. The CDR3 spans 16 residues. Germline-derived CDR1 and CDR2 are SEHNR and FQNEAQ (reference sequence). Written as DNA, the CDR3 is TGTGCCAGCAGCTTAGGGGACAGGGTAAGCAATCAGCCCCAGCATTTT. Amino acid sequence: CASSLGDRVSNQPQHF.